What follows describes a single T cell receptor (beta chain). This entry belongs to a study of blood T cell repertoires in COVID-19. V shed 4 bases, J shed 2 bases, and the junction held 3 bases outside the gene matches. Germline assignment: CDR1 LGHDT and CDR2 YNNKEL (reference sequence). There are 15 residues in the CDR3. Measured with immunoSEQ multiplex PCR; TCRdb has only the in-frame clones, and not every one. The sample shows roughly 250,000 clones, approximately 83% of them seen only once. This rearrangement joins TRBV3-1 (or the pseudogene TRBV3-2) to TRBJ2-5; 11 positions match TRBD2. The specimen sequenced was PBMCs or T cells enriched from blood (not recorded which). This receptor was obtained from a middle-aged woman who had been exposed to COVID-19. For the CDR3, the DNA is TGTGCCAGCAGCCCTAGCGGGGGGCGGCAAGAGACCCAGTACTTC. Residues: CASSPSGGRQETQYF.